The rows below give T cell receptor beta chains drawn from one sample of a study of T cells in Graves' hyperthyroidism and ophthalmopathy. TCRdb called the multiplex PCR reads again in MiXCR, with one record for every CDR3 protein. The sample holds around 300,000 distinct CDR3 sequences; 25% to 30% are singletons and the top ten take about 30%. The specimen sequenced was blood. The receptors here all came from a middle-aged man with Graves' hyperthyroidism that later progressed to Graves' ophthalmopathy. Both conserved end residues are part of each CDR3. D genes are given only for firm matches. Size values are once, few and many counts, or a class for expanded clones, and some rows have none.

d_gene | abundance | j_gene | v_gene | CDR3nt | CDR3aa
TRBD1 | many | TRBJ2-7 | TRBV27 | TGTGCCAGCAGGATACCGGGACAGGGTCTTAACGAGCAGTACTTC | CASRIPGQGLNEQYF
NA | many | TRBJ2-7 | TRBV6-1 | TGTGCCAGCAGGCCCCGGACGGCCCCTCTCGAGCAGTACTTC | CASRPRTAPLEQYF
TRBD1 | many | TRBJ1-1 | TRBV10-3 | TGTGCCATCAGAATCGGGACAGGGCCCACTGAAGCTTTCTTT | CAIRIGTGPTEAFF
NA | many | TRBJ2-2 | TRBV6-5 | TGTGCCAGCAGTTACTCGCTCCAAGGGTCCTACCCCGGGGAGCTGTTTTTT | CASSYSLQGSYPGELFF
NA | few | TRBJ1-5 | TRBV24-1 | TGTGCCACCAGTGATTCATTTTCTCGGGCAGGGGCCGGGCAGCCCCAGCATTTT | CATSDSFSRAGAGQPQHF
NA | NA | TRBJ1-1 | TRBV27 | TGTGCCAGCAGGACTCGTAATCACGGGTACACTGAAGCTTTCTTT | CASRTRNHGYTEAFF
NA | many | TRBJ1-2 | TRBV11-2 | TGTGCCAGCAGCTCAGATACGGGGTTGAATGGCTACACCTTC | CASSSDTGLNGYTF
NA | many | TRBJ1-1 | TRBV29-1 | TGCAGCGCCCAACCGGGGCTAGAGAACACTGAAGCTTTCTTT | CSAQPGLENTEAFF
NA | many | TRBJ2-5 | TRBV5-6 | TGTGCCAGCAGCTTGCCTACAGGGAGCCGGGAGACCCAGTACTTC | CASSLPTGSRETQYF
NA | many | TRBJ2-2 | TRBV20-1 | TGCAGTGCTAGAGATGGGGAGCGGAACACCGGGGAGCTGTTTTTT | CSARDGERNTGELFF
NA | NA | TRBJ1-1 | TRBV11-2 | TGTGCCAGCAGCTTGGACACCCCGAGGAACACTGAAGCTTTCTTT | CASSLDTPRNTEAFF
TRBD1 | NA | TRBJ1-1 | TRBV12-3/TRBV12-4 | TGTGCCAGCAGTCGGGACAGGGGACGGGAGGCTTTCTTT | CASSRDRGREAFF
NA | many | TRBJ2-7 | TRBV6-5 | TGTGCCACCAGAGGCCCAGGGGCAGACTACGAGCAGTACTTC | CATRGPGADYEQYF
NA | NA | TRBJ2-7 | TRBV12-3/TRBV12-4 | TGTGCCAGCAGTTTAGGTAGCGCTGCCTCCTACGAGCAGTACTTC | CASSLGSAASYEQYF
TRBD2 | many | TRBJ2-5 | TRBV19 | TGTGCCAGTAGTGCAGCGGGAGGGCAAGAGACCCAGTACTTC | CASSAAGGQETQYF
NA | many | TRBJ1-1 | TRBV6-4 | TGTGCCAGCAGTGACTCGAAGGGGGGAACTGAAGCTTTCTTT | CASSDSKGGTEAFF
NA | few | TRBJ2-7 | TRBV20-1 | TGCAGTGCTAGAGATATGAGGGCCTACGAGCAGTACTTC | CSARDMRAYEQYF
NA | many | TRBJ2-5 | TRBV19 | TGTGCCAGTAGTATCGGTGGACCCTCAAGGGGTACCCAGTACTTC | CASSIGGPSRGTQYF
NA | many | TRBJ2-5 | TRBV15 | TGTGCCACCAGCAGAGGGAGAGAGACTGAGACCCAGTACTTC | CATSRGRETETQYF
NA | NA | TRBJ1-3 | TRBV7-2 | TGTGCCAGCAGCCTCATTCGGGGGCCTGGAAACACCATATATTTT | CASSLIRGPGNTIYF
NA | many | TRBJ1-2 | TRBV19 | TGTGCCAGTAGTCTCACACTTATCTATGGCTACACCTTC | CASSLTLIYGYTF
TRBD1 | NA | TRBJ1-2 | TRBV6-7 | TGTGCCAGCAGCCGCGACAGGGGCGCGGTATATGGCTACACCTTC | CASSRDRGAVYGYTF
TRBD1 | NA | TRBJ1-1 | TRBV25-1 | TGTGCCAGCACTATGGGCAGGGGGCTTAAGGCTTTCTTT | CASTMGRGLKAFF
TRBD2 | few | TRBJ2-7 | TRBV20-1 | TGCAGTGCTAGAGTCCCCCAGCGGGGGATTTACGAGCAGTACTTC | CSARVPQRGIYEQYF
TRBD1 | many | TRBJ2-2 | TRBV10-2 | TGCGCCAGCGAGGCGGCCGGACAGGGGGCCGGGGAGCTGTTTTTT | CASEAAGQGAGELFF
TRBD1 | many | TRBJ2-7 | TRBV7-2 | TGTGCCAGTGGGACAGGGGGCGCGTCCTACGAGCAGTACTTC | CASGTGGASYEQYF
TRBD1 | many | TRBJ2-4 | TRBV5-1 | TGCGCCAGCACCCCCGGGGACAGGGGAGACATTCAGTACTTC | CASTPGDRGDIQYF
NA | many | TRBJ1-2 | TRBV24-1 | TGTGCCACCAGTGATACGGCGGGGGGCTATGGCTACACCTTC | CATSDTAGGYGYTF
TRBD2 | many | TRBJ2-2 | TRBV28 | TGTGCCAGCAGTTTACTAGCGGGAGGCAGGATCCAAACCGGGGAGCTGTTTTTT | CASSLLAGGRIQTGELFF
NA | many | TRBJ1-2 | TRBV30 | TGTGCCTGGAGTCCCTCGGGGGCTGGCTACACCTTC | CAWSPSGAGYTF
TRBD1 | many | TRBJ2-7 | TRBV29-1 | TGCAGCGTTGTTAGGGCCTCGACAGGGGCGGGGAGCGAGCAGTACTTC | CSVVRASTGAGSEQYF
TRBD1 | many | TRBJ1-1 | TRBV6-5 | TGTGCCAGCAGTTACGACTCGGACAGGGAAGCTTTCTTT | CASSYDSDREAFF
TRBD2 | many | TRBJ2-7 | TRBV6-5 | TGTGCCAGCAGTTACTCGAGCAGGACTAGCAGTTCCTACGAGCAGTACTTC | CASSYSSRTSSSYEQYF
TRBD1 | many | TRBJ2-7 | TRBV11-2 | TGTGCCAGCAGCTTAGGGGACAGGGCTCTCTTTGAGCAGTACTTC | CASSLGDRALFEQYF
NA | many | TRBJ1-2 | TRBV4-1 | TGCGCCAGCAGCCAAGACGGCATCTATGGCTACACCTTC | CASSQDGIYGYTF
TRBD1 | many | TRBJ1-1 | TRBV2 | TGTGCCAGCAGTGAAGATATAAGACAGGGGGCAGCTTTCTTT | CASSEDIRQGAAFF
NA | NA | TRBJ1-2 | TRBV12-3/TRBV12-4 | TGTGCCAGCAGTTTAGCTCAGGGGCCCAATTATGGCTACACCTTC | CASSLAQGPNYGYTF
NA | many | TRBJ1-2 | TRBV19 | TGTGCCAGTAGAAACCACTACCCTGACTATGGCTACACCTTC | CASRNHYPDYGYTF
TRBD1 | many | TRBJ1-1 | TRBV4-1 | TGCGCCAGCAGCTCTCCCTACAGGGGAATGACTGAAGCTTTCTTT | CASSSPYRGMTEAFF
NA | many | TRBJ2-5 | TRBV24-1 | TGTGCCACCAGTGATTTAGGACAGTACCAAGAGACCCAGTACTTC | CATSDLGQYQETQYF
TRBD1 | once | TRBJ1-5 | TRBV6-2/TRBV6-3 | TGTGCCAGCAGTCCGGGGGGGACAGGGGGCAATCAGCCCCAGCATTTT | CASSPGGTGGNQPQHF
NA | many | TRBJ1-2 | TRBV6-5 | TGTGCCAGCAGGCCACCCCGGGTGAACTATGGCTACACCTTC | CASRPPRVNYGYTF
NA | NA | TRBJ1-5 | TRBV12-3/TRBV12-4 | TGTGCCAGCAGTTTTGGGTGGCGTCCCAATCAGCCCCAGCATTTT | CASSFGWRPNQPQHF
NA | many | TRBJ2-7 | TRBV6-2/TRBV6-3 | TGTGCCAGCAGTCAGCCACGAGGCGGGGTCGAGCAGTACTTC | CASSQPRGGVEQYF
NA | few | TRBJ1-2 | TRBV11-1 | TGTGCCAGCAGCCCCCTTCCGTTTCCAGACTATGGCTACACCTTC | CASSPLPFPDYGYTF
NA | many | TRBJ1-5 | TRBV29-1 | TGCAGCGCACAGGGTAATTTCAATCAGCCCCAGCATTTT | CSAQGNFNQPQHF